This T cell receptor (beta chain) was sequenced during a study of shared T cell receptors in the human thymus (dated by TCRdb to the early 2020s). Regarding the complete study: The study examined how self-reactive, shared T-cell receptor alpha chains are generated in the human thymus.

Receptor libraries were prepared by the immunoSEQ multiplex PCR assay. Sourced from immuneACCESS, this table was stored by TCRdb with only in-frame sequences that have V and J called. A share of the clones is absent; for the studies checked, an unresolved V gene accounts for under half, and the remainder has no known explanation. In all, the sample holds more than 550,000 clones, and approximately 83% of those were seen once. The top ten constitute around 0.0099% of the sample. Turning to this clone: There is no known antigen for this receptor. Base qualities are not provided; no much larger clone lies one nucleotide away.

A distance of 15 bases separates the germline ends of V and J, which lose 7 bases and 5 bases respectively. The CDR3 holds 14 amino acids from the cysteine to the phenylalanine. Only CDR3 DNA is held: 42 bases, read in frame from base 1. The germline V gene provides CDR1 MDHEN and CDR2 SYDVKM. A further study also used this sample, focusing on human thymus T cells. Drawing on the second study: Immunologically healthy infants undergoing open corrective cardiac surgery for congenital heart defects in Finland were used as donors. Thymus tissue was collected as surgical resects that were removed during corrective cardiac surgery. Biased V and J gene segment usage appeared to be present in both thymic and peripheral blood repertoires. The related research reported highly overlapping thymic TCR repertoires among unrelated individuals. The study described the TCR alpha and beta repertoires in fewer than 10 infant thymus samples and a handful of matching peripheral blood samples. The infant donors were roughly 7 to 244 days old, and the cohort included six or seven males and two females. After being mechanically released from the tissue, thymocytes were kept at -70 degrees C in pellets of about 8.5-32 million cells. A QIAsymphony instrument was used to extract genomic DNA from the frozen cell pellets. The immunoSEQ multiplex PCR assay was used to amplify the TCRB and TCRAD loci from a standardized quantity of quality-controlled genomic DNA. The amplicons spanned the V(D)J region and were long enough to cover the CDR3 and allow V and J genes to be identified. Through the commercial immunoSEQ service, the amplicons were sequenced on an Illumina platform. Primer bias and sequencing errors were corrected as previously described, and TCRAD and TCRB definitions were based on the IMGT database. immunoSEQ Analyzer 3.0 and VDJTools were used for repertoire analysis, which covered basic statistics, V/J segment usage, diversity estimates, rarefaction and pairwise overlap. To estimate diversity, the Chao1, ChaoE, Efron-Thisted, Shannon and inverse Simpson indices were applied, and diversity was also estimated on datasets down-sampled to the smallest sample. For repertoire overlap, CDR3 nucleotide sequence, V gene and J gene had to match strictly, and clustering was done by Jaccard-based multidimensional scaling. Thymus samples yielded on average approximately 840,000 unique TCRB clonotypes, compared with around 84,000 from blood samples.

The V gene is TRBV28 and the J gene is TRBJ1-5; the D region possibly corresponds to TRBD1 (5 bases align). The specimen sequenced was thymocytes. This sequence was found in a girl less than two years old with a congenital heart defect. Donor details come from another sample of the same person, matched by shared clones. The DNA sequence reads TGTGCCAGCAAGGGGTTAGAACGGGATCAGCCCCAGCATTTT. Translated, this gives CASKGLERDQPQHF.